This TCR beta chain is drawn from a study of blood T cell repertoires in COVID-19 (dated by TCRdb to the early 2020s). Notes on the research overall: The collaborator samples originated in the United States, Italy and Spain and spanned the acute and convalescent phases of COVID-19. The material from the prospective study consisted of cDNA or gDNA derived from T cells, B-cell-depleted T cells, or PBMCs. Subjects who had been exposed to COVID-19, were actively infected with it, or had recovered from it provided the deeply sampled blood TCRbeta repertoires that made up the dataset. The repertoires were released in a freely available public database meant as a resource for research on the immune response to SARS-CoV-2. The samples were drawn from two sources: the first 160 participants of the ongoing ImmuneRACE study, and about 1,300 subjects contributed by 6 global collaborators. Sample metadata almost always included a de-identified subject ID, COVID-19 status, age in years and sex. Where available, HLA class I and class II types were obtained from metadata supplied by the sample provider rather than from assay-based typing. The investigation overall reported the following: Clinical and demographic metadata were provided uncurated, with the amount varying by source and participant.

TCRbeta CDR3 regions were amplified from genomic DNA using the immunoSEQ Assay, a bias-controlled multiplex PCR. Regarding the original processing steps: Within the assay, amplification of reference gene primers was used to estimate how many nucleated cells each sample contained. To quantify the absolute abundance of each unique TCRbeta CDR3 rearrangement, sequence reads were collapsed and filtered. For each sample, productive Simpson clonality was calculated as the square root of Simpson's diversity index across productive rearrangements. The immuneACCESS repertoire file appears here via TCRdb, limited to in-frame rearrangements. These files lack a portion of the clones; in checked studies, under half of the deficit traces to unresolved V genes, and the cause of the others is not known. V, J and clone size were drawn from that table, and D and trimming were deduced from the DNA. The table for this sample lists approximately 150,000 clones; around 89% of them were counted only once. The ten largest clones take up less than 20% of the sample.

The germline V end is reduced by 3 bases and the J end by 4 bases; junction bases left unmatched: 10. The CDR3 contains 17 residues, cysteine and phenylalanine counted. Only the CDR3 region is kept as DNA, spanning 51 bases read in frame from base 1. CDR1 and CDR2 were assigned from the germline V gene (reference sequence) as PRHDT and FYEKMQ. This clone is a singleton in its sample. Its specific antigen is unknown. No per-base quality is available; no much larger clone lies one base away. Whole blood was collected in K2EDTA tubes by collaborating institutions according to the institutions' own protocols. For TCRbeta analysis, collaborators shipped samples as frozen whole blood, isolated PBMCs, or DNA extracted from either of those sample types.

Source material: peripheral blood. The chain is assembled from TRBV13 and TRBJ1-1; 11 middle bases align to TRBD1. The source is a middle-aged man with active or convalescent COVID-19. CDR3 reads: CASSFTGTGGLSTEAFF. The sequenced DNA: TGTGCCAGCAGCTTTACGGGGACAGGGGGATTGAGCACTGAAGCTTTCTTT. The reference TRBV13 and TRBJ1-1 proteins fill in what lies around the CDR3, so the full variable domain reads AAGVIQSPRHLIKEKRETATLKCYPIPRHDTVYWYQQGPGQDPQFLISFYEKMQSDKGSIPDRFSAQQFSDYHSELNMSSLELGDSALYFCASSFTGTGGLSTEAFFGQGTRLTVV.